The 18 T cell receptor beta chains listed next were all sequenced from one sample in a study of long-term antiretroviral therapy in people with HIV. The run of the v3.0 immunoSEQ assay was at survey level. The assay was immunoSEQ multiplex PCR, and TCRdb's table has in-frame clones only and misses some. This sample has tens of thousands of clones, with around 83% found just once. The specimen was unsorted PBMCs, collected 0.2 years after starting antiretroviral therapy. The receptors originated from a woman aged 25 to 39 with HIV.

The chain couples TRBV12-5 to TRBJ2-2; 9 nucleotides align to TRBD2. This CDR3 has 16 amino acids. The germline CDR1 and CDR2 sequences are LGHNT and FRNRAP. Trimming cost V 3 bases and J 4 bases; bases outside gene matches: 6. The CDR3 spells CASGLRAGGSTGELFF. Written as DNA, the CDR3 is TGTGCTAGTGGTTTAAGAGCGGGGGGTAGCACCGGGGAGCTGTTTTTT. Using reference TRBV12-5 and TRBJ2-2 for the parts outside the CDR3, the full variable domain is DARVTQTPRHKVTEMGQEVTMRCQPILGHNTVFWYRQTMMQGLELLAYFRNRAPLDDSGMPKDRFSAEMPDATLATLKIQPSEPRDSAVYFCASGLRAGGSTGELFFGEGSRLTVL.

The rearrangement uses TRBV5-6 and TRBJ2-5, with 9 bases that match TRBD2. Germline CDR1 is SGHDT and CDR2 is YYEEEE. V was clipped by 4 bases and J by 4 bases; unmatched bases: 5. CDR3 size: 14 residues. The DNA for the CDR3 is TGTGCCAGCAGCGCTACTAGCGGGCCAGAGACCCAGTACTTC. Translating it yields CASSATSGPETQYF. Filled out from reference TRBV5-6 and TRBJ2-5, the complete variable domain reads DAGVTQSPTHLIKTRGQQVTLRCSPKSGHDTVSWYQQALGQGPQFIFQYYEEEERQRGNFPDRFSGHQFPNYSSELNVNALLLGDSALYLCASSATSGPETQYFGPGTRLLVL.

This clone came up once. The V and J genes are TRBV7-8 and TRBJ1-5; D is unresolved. CDR3 length: 13 residues. V lost 3 bases to trimming and J lost 4 bases, with 7 bases between them. Germline loops: CDR1 SGHVS, CDR2 FQNEAQ. CDR3 nucleotide sequence: TGTGCCAGCAGCTTGCCCTTTAATCAGCCCCAGCATTTT. The encoded protein is CASSLPFNQPQHF.

The chain couples TRBV21-1 to TRBJ1-1; the table's D call of TRBD1 was not tested on the DNA. TRBV21-1 is recorded as a pseudogene. The CDR3 sequence is 13 residues long. The CDR3 sequence is CASKPTGGTEAFF. DNA for the CDR3: TGTGCCAGCAAACCGACAGGGGGAACTGAAGCTTTCTTT.

The V gene is TRBV6-1, the J gene TRBJ1-5; 10 bases match TRBD1. This CDR3 spans 16 amino acids. Trimming at V came to 3 bases and at J to 6 bases, leaving 8 bases not matched to a gene. CDR1 and CDR2 (germline): MNHNS, SASEGT. CDR3 in DNA: TGTGCCAGCAGTGACAAGGGACAGGGGCTTTTTCAGCCCCAGCATTTT. Translated: CASSDKGQGLFQPQHF.

The V gene is TRBV5-4, the J gene TRBJ2-2; D possibly matches TRBD1 or TRBD2 (5 bases each). Deletions cut 0 bases from V and 1 base from J, with 16 bases between. The CDR3 sequence is 18 residues long. From germline, CDR1 is SGHNT and CDR2 YYREEE (reference sequence). Here the CDR3 reads CASSLAQGRTGNTGELFF. In DNA, the CDR3 is TGTGCCAGCAGCTTGGCCCAGGGACGGACGGGGAACACCGGGGAGCTGTTTTTT.

This chain connects TRBV19 to TRBJ1-1; no firm D call. Germline V CDR1 and CDR2: LNHDA, SQIVND (reference sequence). With 7 bases removed from V and 5 bases from J, the gap between germline ends came to 8 bases. This CDR3 has 11 amino acids. The CDR3 DNA is TGTGCCAGTACAACGGGGACTGAAGCTTTCTTT. Amino acid sequence: CASTTGTEAFF.

By proportion, this clone is large (0.1 to 1%). The CDR3 nucleotides read TGTGCCAGCAGCTTATCCGGACTAGCGATTGAGCAGTACGTC. This sequence encodes CASSLSGLAIEQYV. This chain uses TRBV11-2 with TRBJ2-7, with 9 bases that match TRBD2. Germline trimming cut 2 bases from V and 7 bases from J; bases unmatched to any gene: 6. This CDR3 has 14 amino acids. The germline CDR1 and CDR2 sequences are SGHAT and FQNNGV.

The chain combines TRBV28 with TRBJ1-1, with 9 bases lining up with TRBD1. Trimming at V came to 7 bases and at J to 7 bases, leaving 16 bases not matched to a gene. The CDR3 extends over 16 amino acids. Germline CDR1 is MDHEN and CDR2 is SYDVKM. In DNA, the CDR3 is TGTGCCAGCATAGGGGGAAACAGGGGGCGCATTGGTGAAGCTTTCTTT. As protein: CASIGGNRGRIGEAFF.

The chain joins TRBV6-1 to TRBJ2-5; no firm D call. Per germline, CDR1 MNHNS and CDR2 SASEGT. V dropped 2 bases and J dropped 8 bases, with 6 bases sitting between them. The CDR3 covers 11 residues. The DNA of the CDR3 is TGTGCCAGCAGTGAACAAAGTACCCAGTACTTC. The encoded protein is CASSEQSTQYF.

This clone came up once. The rearrangement uses TRBV5-6 and TRBJ2-5, with 11 bases aligning to TRBD2. This CDR3 has 15 residues. V lost 4 bases and J lost 3; bases outside the gene matches: 5. In germline, CDR1 is SGHDT, CDR2 YYEEEE. CDR3 region: CASSPGLAVKETQYF. CDR3 coding DNA: TGTGCCAGCAGCCCGGGACTAGCGGTGAAAGAGACCCAGTACTTC.

CDR3 loop: CASSPLQGETQYF. CDR3 coding DNA: TGTGCCAGCTCACCACTGCAGGGCGAGACCCAGTACTTC. The V gene is TRBV18, the J gene TRBJ2-5, with a tentative D call TRBD1 (5 bases). Germline lookup yields CDR1 KGHSH and CDR2 LQKENI. V gave up 1 base and J gave up 5 bases, with 8 bases separating them. This CDR3 spans 13 amino acids.

J is TRBJ2-3 and V is TRBV18; D is unclear. Germline assignment: CDR1 KGHSH and CDR2 LQKENI. This CDR3 has 11 amino acids. V was trimmed by 11 bases and J by 1 base, leaving 7 bases between them. The CDR3 sequence is CAREGTDTQYF. In DNA, the CDR3 is TGTGCCCGTGAGGGCACAGATACGCAGTATTTT. The full variable domain, its missing parts supplied by reference TRBV18 and TRBJ2-3, is NAGVMQNPRHLVRRRGQEARLRCSPMKGHSHVYWYRQLPEEGLKFMVYLQKENIIDESGMPKERFSAEFPKEGPSILRIQQVVRGDSAAYFCAREGTDTQYFGPGTRLTVL.

The J gene is TRBJ1-4, the V gene TRBV7-9, with 7 bases that match TRBD1. Trimming removed 5 bases from V and 0 bases from J; junction bases left unmatched: 6. This CDR3 has 16 amino acids. CDR1 is SEHNR, CDR2 FQNEAQ, per germline (reference sequence). CDR3 in DNA: TGTGCCAGCAGCATAGGGACAGTTCCAACTAATGAAAAACTGTTTTTT. It yields the protein CASSIGTVPTNEKLFF.

This clone was seen a few times. This chain connects TRBV19 to TRBJ1-5; 8 bases are a match to TRBD1. J gave up 11 bases and V 3 bases, and 12 bases lay outside the gene matches. The germline gives CDR1 LNHDA, CDR2 SQIVND (reference sequence). This CDR3 has 15 amino acids. The CDR3 DNA sequence: TGTGCCAGTAGTATGATTGGACAGGGTAATGGGGCCCAGCATTTT. Protein product: CASSMIGQGNGAQHF.

J is TRBJ1-2 and V is TRBV27, with 10 positions matching TRBD1. V shed 3 bases and J 5 bases; nucleotides not matched to a gene: 6. The CDR3 contains 15 residues. The germline gives CDR1 MNHEY, CDR2 SMNVEV (reference sequence). CDR3 protein: CASSLRQGARYGYTF. The CDR3 nucleotides read TGTGCCAGCAGTTTGAGACAGGGGGCGCGGTATGGCTACACCTTC.

The V gene is TRBV5-6, the J gene TRBJ1-1; 7 bases match TRBD1. This CDR3 comprises 14 residues. V lost 2 bases, J lost 6 bases, and 7 bases stayed unmatched. Germline CDR1 reads SGHDT; CDR2 reads YYEEEE. CDR3 sequence reads: CASSLGQGVSEAFF. The CDR3 bases are TGTGCCAGCAGCTTAGGGCAGGGGGTATCTGAAGCTTTCTTT. Based on the CDR3 plus reference TRBV5-6 and TRBJ1-1, the full variable domain is DAGVTQSPTHLIKTRGQQVTLRCSPKSGHDTVSWYQQALGQGPQFIFQYYEEEERQRGNFPDRFSGHQFPNYSSELNVNALLLGDSALYLCASSLGQGVSEAFFGQGTRLTVV.

DNA for the CDR3: TGTGCCAGCAGCTCTCGCACAGGGAAGTACACCGGGGAGCTGTTTTTT. It codes for CASSSRTGKYTGELFF. This rearrangement joins TRBV5-4 to TRBJ2-2, with D tentatively TRBD1 (6 bases). Germline values: CDR1 SGHNT, CDR2 YYREEE (reference sequence). The CDR3 totals 16 residues. V was pared by 3 bases and J by 3 bases, with 15 bases between. Full variable domain (rest looked up from reference TRBV5-4 and TRBJ2-2): ETGVTQSPTHLIKTRGQQVTLRCSSQSGHNTVSWYQQALGQGPQFIFQYYREEENGRGNFPPRFSGLQFPNYSSELNVNALELDDSALYLCASSSRTGKYTGELFFGEGSRLTVL.